The entry below describes one T cell receptor (beta chain). Germline and junction disagree at one end, which may indicate a read error. The record originates from a study of tumor and adjacent non-tumor tissue in lung cancer. This sample's RNA came from whole unsorted tissue. More than 3 cm separated this lung sample from the edge of the tumor. Donors were chemotherapy-naive, newly diagnosed lung cancer surgical patients in China, August–November 2014. Three rounds of nested PCR, following a modified ARM-PCR protocol, produced the TCRbeta library. TCRdb re-called the multiplex PCR reads with MiXCR, one entry per CDR3 protein. The sample includes about 76,000 distinct CDR3 sequences, approximately 80% of them seen just once. The length of the CDR3 is 13 residues.

The J gene is TRBJ2-7, the V gene TRBV12-3 or TRBV12-4; no reliable D call. The receptor comes from a man in his 60s with non-small cell lung cancer. Sample: distant non-tumor lung tissue. Here the CDR3 reads CASSFWTNYDQYF. The CDR3 DNA reads as TGTGCCAGCAGTTTCTGGACCAACTACGATCAGTACTTC.